This T cell receptor (beta chain) is from a study of response to subunit inactivated influenza vaccine. TCRdb reprocessed the RT-PCR reads via MiXCR and lists one record per CDR3 protein. The data hold some 500,000 distinct CDR3 sequences, with over 10% observed a single time. Overall study results and limits: Authors suggested each seasonal flu vaccination may recruit only limited numbers of new T cells.

Germline lookup yields CDR1 SGHAT and CDR2 FQNNGV. This CDR3 is 16 amino acids long. Trimming at V came to 2 bases and at J to 9 bases, leaving 9 bases not matched to a gene. This clonotype was seen a few times. The antigen is not known. Here the sequenced sample was PBMCs from blood, taken about 6 weeks after vaccination. J is TRBJ2-1 and V is TRBV11-2; 11 bases agree with TRBD2. The clonotype comes from a man aged 50 or older who received an inactivated influenza vaccine. This chain's CDR3 is CASSLSESSGGSEQFF. The CDR3 bases are TGTGCCAGCAGCTTATCAGAATCTAGCGGGGGGTCTGAGCAGTTCTTC. Combining the CDR3 with reference TRBV11-2 and TRBJ2-1 gives the whole variable domain EAGVAQSPRYKIIEKRQSVAFWCNPISGHATLYWYQQILGQGPKLLIQFQNNGVVDDSQLPKDRFSAERLKGVDSTLKIQPAKLEDSAVYLCASSLSESSGGSEQFFGPGTRLTVL.